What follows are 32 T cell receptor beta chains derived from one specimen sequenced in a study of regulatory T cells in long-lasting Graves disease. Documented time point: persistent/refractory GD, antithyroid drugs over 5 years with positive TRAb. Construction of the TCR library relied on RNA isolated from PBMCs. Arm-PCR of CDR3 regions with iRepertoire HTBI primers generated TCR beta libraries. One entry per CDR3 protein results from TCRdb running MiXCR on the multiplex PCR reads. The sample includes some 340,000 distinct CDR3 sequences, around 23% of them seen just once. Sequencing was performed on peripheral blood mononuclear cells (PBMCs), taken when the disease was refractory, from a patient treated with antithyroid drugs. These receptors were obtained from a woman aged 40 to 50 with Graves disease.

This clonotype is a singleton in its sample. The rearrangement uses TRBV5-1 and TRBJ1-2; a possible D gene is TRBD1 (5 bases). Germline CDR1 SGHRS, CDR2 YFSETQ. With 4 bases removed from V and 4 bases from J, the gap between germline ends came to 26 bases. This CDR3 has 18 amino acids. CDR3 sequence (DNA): TGCGCCAGCAGCCCACGATCCGGGGCCAATCCTTGGGGCTATGGCTACACCTTC. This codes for CASSPRSGANPWGYGYTF.

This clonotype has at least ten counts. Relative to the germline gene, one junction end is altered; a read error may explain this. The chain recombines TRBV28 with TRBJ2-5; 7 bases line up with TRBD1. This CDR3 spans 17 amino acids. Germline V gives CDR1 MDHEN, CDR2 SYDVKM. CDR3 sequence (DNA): TGTGCCAGCAGCTTATCCCGGGACAGTGAGTACCAAGAGACCCAGTACTTC. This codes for CASSLSRDSEYQETQYF.

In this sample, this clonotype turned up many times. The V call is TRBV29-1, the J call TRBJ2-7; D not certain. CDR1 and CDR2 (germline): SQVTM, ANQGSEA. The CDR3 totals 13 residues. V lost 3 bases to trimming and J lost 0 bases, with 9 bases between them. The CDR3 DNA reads TGCAGCGTTGAGTACGGGCGCTCCTACGAGCAGTACTTC. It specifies CSVEYGRSYEQYF.

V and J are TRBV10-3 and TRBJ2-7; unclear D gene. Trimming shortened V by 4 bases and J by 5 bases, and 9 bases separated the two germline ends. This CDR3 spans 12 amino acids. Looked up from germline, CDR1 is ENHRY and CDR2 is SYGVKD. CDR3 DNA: TGTGCCATCAGTGGGGTGGAAAACGAGCAGTACTTC. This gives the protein CAISGVENEQYF.

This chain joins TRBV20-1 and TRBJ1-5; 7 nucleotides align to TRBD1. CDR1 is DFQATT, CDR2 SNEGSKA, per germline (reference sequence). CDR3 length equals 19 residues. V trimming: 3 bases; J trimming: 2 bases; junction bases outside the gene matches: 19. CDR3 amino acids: CSASGNRQGVPIGNQPQHF. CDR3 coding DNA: TGCAGTGCTAGCGGTAACAGACAGGGTGTACCCATTGGCAATCAGCCCCAGCATTTT.

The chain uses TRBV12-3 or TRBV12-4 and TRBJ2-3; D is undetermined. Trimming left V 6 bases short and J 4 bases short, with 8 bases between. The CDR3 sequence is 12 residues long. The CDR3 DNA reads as TGTGCCAGCAGGCTAGTGGCAGATACGCAGTATTTT. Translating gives CASRLVADTQYF.

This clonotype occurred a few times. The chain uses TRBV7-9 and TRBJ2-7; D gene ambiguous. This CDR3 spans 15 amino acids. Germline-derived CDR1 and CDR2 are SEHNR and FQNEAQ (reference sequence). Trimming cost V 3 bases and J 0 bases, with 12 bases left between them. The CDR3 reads CASSFDEVSSYEQYF. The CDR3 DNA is TGTGCCAGCAGCTTCGATGAGGTGAGCTCCTACGAGCAGTACTTC. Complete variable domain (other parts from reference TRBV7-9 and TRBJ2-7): DTGVSQNPRHKITKRGQNVTFRCDPISEHNRLYWYRQTLGQGPEFLTYFQNEAQLEKSRLLSDRFSAERPKGSFSTLEIQRTEQGDSAMYLCASSFDEVSSYEQYFGPGTRLTVT.

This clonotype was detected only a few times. In nucleotides, the CDR3 is TGTGCCAGCAGTTATGGCCACGAGCAGTACTTC. As protein: CASSYGHEQYF. The rearrangement uses TRBV6-5 and TRBJ2-7, with D unresolved. Germline V gene sequence: CDR1 MNHEY, CDR2 SVGAGI. This CDR3 region has 11 residues. V was trimmed by 3 bases and J by 5 bases, leaving 5 bases between them.

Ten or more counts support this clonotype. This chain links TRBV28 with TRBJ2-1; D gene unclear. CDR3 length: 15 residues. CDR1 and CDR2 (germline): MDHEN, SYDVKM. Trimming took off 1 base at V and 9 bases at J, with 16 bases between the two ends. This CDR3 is CASSLSGFGFFEQFF. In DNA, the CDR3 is TGTGCCAGCAGTTTATCCGGGTTTGGATTTTTTGAGCAGTTCTTC.

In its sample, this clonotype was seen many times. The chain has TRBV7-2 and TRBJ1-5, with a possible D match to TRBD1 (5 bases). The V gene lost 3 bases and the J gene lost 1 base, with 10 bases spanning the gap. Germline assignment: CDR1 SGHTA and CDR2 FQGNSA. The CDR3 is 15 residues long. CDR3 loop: CASSLEGTSNQPQHF. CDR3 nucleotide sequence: TGTGCCAGCAGCTTGGAGGGGACGAGCAATCAGCCCCAGCATTTT. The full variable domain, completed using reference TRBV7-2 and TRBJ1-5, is GAGVSQSPSNKVTEKGKDVELRCDPISGHTALYWYRQSLGQGLEFLIYFQGNSAPDKSGLPSDRFSAERTGGSVSTLTIQRTQQEDSAVYLCASSLEGTSNQPQHFGDGTRLSIL.

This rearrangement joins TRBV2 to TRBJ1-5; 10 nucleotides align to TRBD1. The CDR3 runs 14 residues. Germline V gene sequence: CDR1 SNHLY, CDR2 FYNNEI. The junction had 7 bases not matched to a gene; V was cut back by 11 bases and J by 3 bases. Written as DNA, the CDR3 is TGTGCCGGTAGGACAGGGGGTATCAATCAGCCCCAGCATTTT. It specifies CAGRTGGINQPQHF. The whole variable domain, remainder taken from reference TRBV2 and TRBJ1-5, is EPEVTQTPSHQVTQMGQEVILRCVPISNHLYFYWYRQILGQKVEFLVSFYNNEISEKSEIFDDQFSVERPDGSNFTLKIRSTKLEDSAMYFCAGRTGGINQPQHFGDGTRLSIL.

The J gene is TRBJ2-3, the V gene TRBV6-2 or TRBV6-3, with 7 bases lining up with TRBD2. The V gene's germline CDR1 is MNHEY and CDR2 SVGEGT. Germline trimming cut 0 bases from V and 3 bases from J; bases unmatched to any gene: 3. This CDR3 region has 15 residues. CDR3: CASSYSSGTTDTQYF. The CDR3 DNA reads TGTGCCAGCAGTTACTCGAGCGGGACGACAGATACGCAGTATTTT.

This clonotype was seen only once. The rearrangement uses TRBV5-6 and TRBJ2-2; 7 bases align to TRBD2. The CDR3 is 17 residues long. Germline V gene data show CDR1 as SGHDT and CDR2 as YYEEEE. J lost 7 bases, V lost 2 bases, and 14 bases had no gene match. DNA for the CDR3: TGTGCCAGCAGCTTAAAGCGGGACTCCTATAAGAGCGGGGAGCTGTTTTTT. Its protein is CASSLKRDSYKSGELFF.

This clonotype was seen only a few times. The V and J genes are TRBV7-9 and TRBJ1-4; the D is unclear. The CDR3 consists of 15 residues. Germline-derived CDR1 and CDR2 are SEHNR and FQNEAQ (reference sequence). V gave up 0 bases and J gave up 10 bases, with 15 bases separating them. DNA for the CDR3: TGTGCCAGCAGCTTAGCCCCGGGAGAAACTGGAAAACTGTTTTTT. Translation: CASSLAPGETGKLFF.

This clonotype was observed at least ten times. Written as DNA, the CDR3 is TGTGCCAGCAGCGCTCCAGGGAGGAAAGGAACTGAAGCTTTCTTT. Translated, it gives CASSAPGRKGTEAFF. V is TRBV2 and J is TRBJ1-1; D might be TRBD1 (5 bases). Germline V CDR1 and CDR2: SNHLY, FYNNEI. The CDR3 sequence is 15 residues long. V lost 6 bases and J lost 5, with 19 bases in between.

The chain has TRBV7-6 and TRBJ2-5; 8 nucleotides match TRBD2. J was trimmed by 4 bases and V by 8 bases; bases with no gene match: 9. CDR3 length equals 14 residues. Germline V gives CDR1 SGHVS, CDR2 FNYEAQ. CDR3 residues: CASGHRLATETQYF. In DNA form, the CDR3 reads TGTGCCAGCGGCCATAGACTAGCGACAGAGACCCAGTACTTC. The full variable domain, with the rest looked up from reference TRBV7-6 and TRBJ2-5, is GAGVSQSPRYKVTKRGQDVALRCDPISGHVSLYWYRQALGQGPEFLTYFNYEAQQDKSGLPNDRFSAERPEGSISTLTIQRTEQRDSAMYRCASGHRLATETQYFGPGTRLLVL.

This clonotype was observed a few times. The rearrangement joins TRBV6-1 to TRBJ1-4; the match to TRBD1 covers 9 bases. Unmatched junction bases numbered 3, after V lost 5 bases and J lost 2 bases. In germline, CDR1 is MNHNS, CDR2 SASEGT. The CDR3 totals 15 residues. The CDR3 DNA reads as TGTGCCAGCAGTCGGACAGGGGCGACTAATGAAAAACTGTTTTTT. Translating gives CASSRTGATNEKLFF.

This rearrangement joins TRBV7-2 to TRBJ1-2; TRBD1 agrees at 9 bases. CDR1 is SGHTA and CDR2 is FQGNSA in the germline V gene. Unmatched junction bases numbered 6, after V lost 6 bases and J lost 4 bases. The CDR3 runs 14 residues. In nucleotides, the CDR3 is TGTGCCAGCAGGTGGGACAGGGTCGTCTATGGCTACACCTTC. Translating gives CASRWDRVVYGYTF. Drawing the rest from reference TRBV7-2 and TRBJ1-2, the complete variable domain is GAGVSQSPSNKVTEKGKDVELRCDPISGHTALYWYRQSLGQGLEFLIYFQGNSAPDKSGLPSDRFSAERTGGSVSTLTIQRTQQEDSAVYLCASRWDRVVYGYTFGSGTRLTVV.

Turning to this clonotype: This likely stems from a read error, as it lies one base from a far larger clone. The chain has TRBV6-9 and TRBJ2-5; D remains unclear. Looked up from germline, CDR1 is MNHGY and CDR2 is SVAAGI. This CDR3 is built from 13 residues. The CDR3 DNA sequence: TGTGCCAGCAGTTCCCAACCACAAGAGACCCGGTACTTC. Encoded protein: CASSSQPQETRYF.

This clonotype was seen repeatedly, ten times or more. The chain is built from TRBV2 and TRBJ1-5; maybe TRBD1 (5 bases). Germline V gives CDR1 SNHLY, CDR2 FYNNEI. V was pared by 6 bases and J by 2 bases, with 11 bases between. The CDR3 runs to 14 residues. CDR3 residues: CASRRGMGNQPQHF. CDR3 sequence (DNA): TGTGCCAGCAGAAGGGGCATGGGCAATCAGCCCCAGCATTTT.

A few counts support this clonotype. The CDR3 reads CASSVGQGWEQYF. CDR3 DNA sequence: TGCGCCAGCAGTGTTGGACAGGGCTGGGAGCAGTACTTC. This chain links TRBV10-2 with TRBJ2-7; 8 nucleotides agree with TRBD1. Germline trimming cut 4 bases from V and 7 bases from J; bases unmatched to any gene: 6. The germline V gene has CDR1 WSHSY and CDR2 SAAADI. This CDR3 is built from 13 residues.

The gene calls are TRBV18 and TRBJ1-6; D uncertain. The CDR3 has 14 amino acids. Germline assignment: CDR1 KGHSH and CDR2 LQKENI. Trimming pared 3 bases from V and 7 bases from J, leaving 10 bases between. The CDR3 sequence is CASSPAGGNSPLHF. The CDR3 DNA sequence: TGTGCCAGCTCACCCGCGGGCGGAAATTCACCCCTCCACTTT.

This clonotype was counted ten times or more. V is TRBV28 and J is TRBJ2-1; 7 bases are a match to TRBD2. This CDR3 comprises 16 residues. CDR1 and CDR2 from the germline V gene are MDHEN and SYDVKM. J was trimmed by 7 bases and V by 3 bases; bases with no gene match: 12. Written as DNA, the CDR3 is TGTGCCAGCAGTTTCCTCACTGCGGGAGCAAGGAATGAGCAGTTCTTC. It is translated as CASSFLTAGARNEQFF.

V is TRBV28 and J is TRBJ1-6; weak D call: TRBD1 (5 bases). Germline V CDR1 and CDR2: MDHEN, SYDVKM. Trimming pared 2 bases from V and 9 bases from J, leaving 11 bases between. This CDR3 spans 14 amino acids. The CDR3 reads CASSLGQGASPLHF. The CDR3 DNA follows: TGTGCCAGCAGTTTAGGGCAGGGAGCTTCACCCCTCCACTTT.

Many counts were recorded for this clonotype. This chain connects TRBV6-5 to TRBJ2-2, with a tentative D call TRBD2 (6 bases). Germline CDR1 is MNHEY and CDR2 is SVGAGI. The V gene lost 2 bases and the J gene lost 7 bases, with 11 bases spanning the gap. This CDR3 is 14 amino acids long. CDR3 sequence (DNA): TGTGCCAGCAGTTACACTAGCTCGGACGGGGAGCTGTTTTTT. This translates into CASSYTSSDGELFF.

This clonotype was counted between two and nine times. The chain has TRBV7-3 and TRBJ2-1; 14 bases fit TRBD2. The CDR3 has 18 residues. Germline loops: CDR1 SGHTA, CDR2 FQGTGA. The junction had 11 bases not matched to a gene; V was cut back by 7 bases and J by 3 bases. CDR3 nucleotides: TGTGCCAGCACCCTTTCATGGACTAGCGGGAGGCACTACAATGAGCAGTTCTTC. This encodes CASTLSWTSGRHYNEQFF.

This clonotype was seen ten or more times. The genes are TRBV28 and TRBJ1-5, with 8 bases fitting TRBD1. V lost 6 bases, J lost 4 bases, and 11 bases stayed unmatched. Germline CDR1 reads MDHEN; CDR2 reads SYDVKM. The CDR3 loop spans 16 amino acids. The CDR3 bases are TGTGCCAGCAGCGTGTCCGGGACAGGACCTAATCAGCCCCAGCATTTT. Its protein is CASSVSGTGPNQPQHF.

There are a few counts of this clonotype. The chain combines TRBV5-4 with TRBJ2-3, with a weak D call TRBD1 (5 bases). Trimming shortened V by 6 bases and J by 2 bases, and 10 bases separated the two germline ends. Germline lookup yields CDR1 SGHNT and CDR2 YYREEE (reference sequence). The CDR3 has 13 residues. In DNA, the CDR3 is TGTGCCAGCATAAGGGGAAACACAGATACGCAGTATTTT. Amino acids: CASIRGNTDTQYF.

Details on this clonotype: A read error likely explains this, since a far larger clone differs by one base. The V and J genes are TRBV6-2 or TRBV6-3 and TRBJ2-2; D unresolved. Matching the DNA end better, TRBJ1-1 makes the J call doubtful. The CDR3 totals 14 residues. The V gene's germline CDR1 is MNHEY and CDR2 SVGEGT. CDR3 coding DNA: TGTGCCAGCAGTGAAGCGATCACTCATGGTCCAGCTTTCTTT. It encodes CASSEAITHGPAFF.

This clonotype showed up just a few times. CDR3 DNA: TGTGCCAGCAAGGATAGCGGGTGGGAGACAGATACGCAGTATTTT. Residues: CASKDSGWETDTQYF. The chain links TRBV27 to TRBJ2-3, with TRBD2 identical over 7 bases. This CDR3 spans 15 amino acids. Germline V gene data show CDR1 as MNHEY and CDR2 as SMNVEV (reference sequence). J lost 3 bases, V lost 7 bases, and 10 bases had no gene match.

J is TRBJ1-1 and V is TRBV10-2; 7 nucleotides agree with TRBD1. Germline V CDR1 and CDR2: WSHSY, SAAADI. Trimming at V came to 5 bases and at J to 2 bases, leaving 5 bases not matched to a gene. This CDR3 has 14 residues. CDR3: CASSRQGINTEAFF. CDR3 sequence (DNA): TGCGCCAGCAGTCGACAGGGAATAAACACTGAAGCTTTCTTT.

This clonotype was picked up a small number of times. In DNA form, the CDR3 reads TGTGCTAGTGGTTTGCCGGATTTGAGCAATCAGCCCCAGCATTTT. It codes for CASGLPDLSNQPQHF. The chain has TRBV12-5 and TRBJ1-5; no definite D call. Germline loops: CDR1 LGHNT, CDR2 FRNRAP. Trimming took 2 bases from V and 1 from J, leaving 9 bases between them. The CDR3 runs 15 residues. The full variable domain, in which reference TRBV12-5 and TRBJ1-5 provide the parts outside the CDR3, is DARVTQTPRHKVTEMGQEVTMRCQPILGHNTVFWYRQTMMQGLELLAYFRNRAPLDDSGMPKDRFSAEMPDATLATLKIQPSEPRDSAVYFCASGLPDLSNQPQHFGDGTRLSIL.